Listed below are T cell receptor beta chains from one sample, sequenced in a study of CD4 T cells in relation to SARS-CoV-2 and coronaviruses. Assay: immunoSEQ multiplex PCR; the TCRdb copy retains only in-frame clones and omits some. The sample has about 70,000 clones, about 87% seen once. Input material: memory CD4+ T cells from PBMCs. The receptors were gathered from a human donor in good health. Each CDR3 is given with its conserved first and last residue. A D gene is named only where the DNA matches it firmly. Some rows mark clone size as missing; the rest say once, few, many or name a class of expanded clone.

J | V | D | size | CDR3 | DNA
TRBJ2-7 | TRBV5-5 | TRBD2 | - | CASSPGRLAEFYEQYF | TGTGCCAGCAGCCCGGGACGACTAGCGGAGTTCTACGAGCAGTACTTC
TRBJ1-2 | TRBV7-8 | TRBD1 | once | CASSSTGYGYTF | TGTGCCAGCAGCTCGACAGGGTATGGCTACACCTTC
TRBJ1-5 | TRBV18 | - | - | CASSPRAGYSNQPQHF | TGTGCCAGCTCACCCCGGGCAGGCTATAGCAATCAGCCCCAGCATTTT
TRBJ2-7 | TRBV5-6 | TRBD1 | - | CASSLMGQGAREQYF | TGTGCCAGCAGCTTGATGGGACAGGGGGCGCGGGAGCAGTACTTC
TRBJ1-5 | TRBV11-1 | - | - | CASSPTSGGNQPQHF | TGTGCCAGCAGCCCGACCTCCGGCGGCAATCAGCCCCAGCATTTT
TRBJ1-4 | TRBV7-2 | - | - | CASSLVYLGQGTTNEKLFF | TGTGCCAGCAGCTTAGTCTATCTCGGTCAGGGAACAACTAATGAAAAACTGTTTTTT
TRBJ2-3 | TRBV20-1 | - | - | CSATPGDTQYF | TGCAGTGCTACCCCAGGAGATACGCAGTATTTT
TRBJ2-3 | TRBV29-1 | TRBD2 | - | CSVEDQTSGRTDTQYF | TGCAGCGTTGAAGATCAAACTAGCGGGAGGACAGATACGCAGTATTTT
TRBJ1-2 | TRBV9 | - | - | CASSVAPYNYGYTF | TGTGCCAGCAGCGTAGCCCCCTATAACTATGGCTACACCTTC
TRBJ2-5 | TRBV6-1 | TRBD2 | once | CASSEQQVGGETQYF | TGTGCCAGCAGTGAGCAACAGGTGGGAGGGGAGACCCAGTACTTC
TRBJ1-4 | TRBV6-5 | - | - | CASMGPQDEKLFF | TGTGCCAGCATGGGCCCTCAAGACGAAAAACTGTTTTTT
TRBJ1-2 | TRBV2 | TRBD1 | - | CASSTHRDRGYGYTF | TGTGCCAGCAGTACACACCGGGACAGGGGGTATGGCTACACCTTC
TRBJ2-1 | TRBV7-9 | TRBD2 | - | CASSYPSSGGDNEQFF | TGTGCCAGCAGCTATCCATCTAGCGGGGGGGACAATGAGCAGTTCTTC
TRBJ1-2 | TRBV5-1 | TRBD1 | - | CASSLDPGQRNYGYTF | TGCGCCAGCAGCTTGGACCCGGGACAGAGGAACTATGGCTACACCTTC
TRBJ2-3 | TRBV10-1 | - | few | CASSSGSGTQYF | TGCGCCAGCAGTTCAGGGTCAGGTACGCAGTATTTT
TRBJ2-3 | TRBV6-2/TRBV6-3 | - | - | CASSYRRVGGTDTQYF | TGTGCCAGCAGTTACCGGAGGGTTGGGGGAACAGATACGCAGTATTTT
TRBJ2-1 | TRBV6-5 | - | - | CASSYNSGYYNEQFF | TGTGCCAGCAGTTATAATAGCGGTTACTACAATGAGCAGTTCTTC
TRBJ2-1 | TRBV5-1 | TRBD2 | - | CASSDLAGGNMNEQFF | TGCGCCAGCAGCGATCTAGCGGGGGGCAATATGAATGAGCAGTTCTTC
TRBJ2-3 | TRBV29-1 | - | - | CSVEAGTDTQYF | TGCAGCGTTGAGGCAGGCACAGATACGCAGTATTTT
TRBJ1-1 | TRBV28 | - | - | CASSHPAGAFF | TGTGCCAGCAGTCATCCGGCTGGCGCTTTCTTT
TRBJ2-1 | TRBV12-3/TRBV12-4 | - | - | CASSLLDNEQFF | TGTGCCAGCAGTTTACTAGACAATGAGCAGTTCTTC
TRBJ1-5 | TRBV19 | - | - | CASSSGQFNQPQHF | TGTGCCAGTAGTAGCGGACAGTTCAATCAGCCCCAGCATTTT
TRBJ2-7 | TRBV6-5 | TRBD1 | once | CASSITGGGYEQYF | TGTGCCAGCAGTATTACAGGGGGCGGCTACGAGCAGTACTTC
TRBJ2-3 | TRBV24-1 | TRBD2 | - | CATSDIRTSGSTDTQYF | TGTGCCACCAGTGATATCAGGACTAGCGGAAGCACAGATACGCAGTATTTT
TRBJ2-7 | TRBV11-3 | - | - | CASSLMDSYEQYF | TGTGCCAGCAGCTTAATGGACTCCTACGAGCAGTACTTC
TRBJ2-2 | TRBV5-4 | - | - | CASSSARGGTGELFF | TGTGCCAGCAGCTCGGCACGGGGTGGAACCGGGGAGCTGTTTTTT
TRBJ2-3 | TRBV7-2 | TRBD2 | - | CASSSGLAGTTQYF | TGTGCCAGCAGCTCCGGACTAGCGGGGACTACGCAGTATTTT
TRBJ1-5 | TRBV5-1 | - | - | CASSLGDGSNQPQHF | TGCGCCAGCAGCCTGGGTGACGGTAGCAATCAGCCCCAGCATTTT
TRBJ1-4 | TRBV2 | - | - | CASRVLRGTNEKLFF | TGTGCCAGCAGGGTCTTGAGGGGAACTAATGAAAAACTGTTTTTT
TRBJ2-7 | TRBV10-3 | TRBD1 | - | CAISPTPTGGYEQYF | TGTGCCATCAGCCCTACGCCGACAGGGGGCTACGAGCAGTACTTC
TRBJ2-5 | TRBV5-1 | - | - | CASSFLSGLQETQYF | TGCGCCAGCAGCTTTTTATCGGGACTCCAAGAGACCCAGTACTTC
TRBJ1-6 | TRBV9 | - | - | CASSAGGAVNSPLHF | TGTGCCAGCAGCGCAGGAGGTGCCGTAAATTCACCCCTCCACTTT
TRBJ2-2 | TRBV7-9 | - | - | CASSLMARDTGELFF | TGTGCCAGCAGCTTGATGGCTAGGGACACCGGGGAGCTGTTTTTT
TRBJ2-2 | TRBV19 | TRBD1 | - | CASSTHRDRGAGELFF | TGTGCCAGTAGTACTCACCGGGACAGGGGTGCCGGGGAGCTGTTTTTT
TRBJ1-1 | TRBV7-9 | - | - | CASSLQGTITEAFF | TGTGCCAGCAGCTTACAGGGTACGATAACTGAAGCTTTCTTT
TRBJ2-3 | TRBV12-3/TRBV12-4 | - | - | CASSLAGTDTQYF | TGTGCCAGCAGTTTAGCGGGAACAGATACGCAGTATTTT
TRBJ1-5 | TRBV19 | - | - | CASSIEGGQGSNQPQHF | TGTGCCAGTAGTATAGAAGGAGGCCAGGGCAGCAATCAGCCCCAGCATTTT
TRBJ1-3 | TRBV7-2 | - | - | CASSLVPTIYF | TGTGCCAGCAGCCTAGTCCCCACCATATATTTT
TRBJ1-1 | TRBV7-9 | - | - | CASSLSQSEAFF | TGTGCCAGCAGCTTAAGTCAATCTGAAGCTTTCTTT
TRBJ2-1 | TRBV5-1 | - | - | CASSLQSGRYNEQFF | TGCGCCAGCAGCTTACAAAGCGGCCGTTACAATGAGCAGTTCTTC